This T cell receptor (beta chain) was profiled in a study of T cells in localized non-small cell lung cancer. The CDR3 contains 11 residues. The germline V gene encodes CDR1 GTSNPN and CDR2 SVGIG (reference sequence). Trimming removed 2 bases from V and 4 bases from J, with 5 bases in between. About this clone: Its matching antigen is unknown.

Broader study findings: Of the tissues analyzed, uninvolved adjacent lung showed maximal T cell clonality, greater than tumor. The study detected a median roughly 61 of the top 100 tumor clones in adjacent lung. Owing to sequencing of a solitary tumor region, heterogeneity cannot be discounted.

Only in-frame clones appear in the TCRdb table, and some are missing; sequencing was by immunoSEQ multiplex PCR. The sample shows around 41,000 clones, 86% of them seen only once. The rearrangement links TRBV30 to TRBJ2-5; D gene uncertain. The sequence came from a woman aged 18-49 years with stage III lung adenocarcinoma. Specimen: peripheral blood, collected before any cancer treatment. The CDR3 loop is CAWSSGETQYF. The CDR3 DNA is TGTGCCTGGAGTTCGGGAGAGACCCAGTACTTC.